This TCR beta chain was obtained from a study of blood T cell repertoires in COVID-19 (dated by TCRdb to the early 2020s). Concerning the study at large: Collaborator samples came from the United States, Italy and Spain and covered acute and convalescent phases of COVID-19. The prospective study material was composed of cDNA or gDNA derived from T cells, B-cell-depleted T cells, or PBMCs. Subjects who had been exposed to COVID-19, were actively infected with it, or had recovered from it provided the deeply sampled blood TCRbeta repertoires that made up the dataset. The repertoires were released in a freely available public database meant as a resource for research on the immune response to SARS-CoV-2. Samples came from the ongoing ImmuneRACE study (first 160 participants) plus 1,254 subjects from 6 global collaborators. A de-identified subject ID, COVID-19 status, age in years and sex were almost always included in the sample metadata. Where available, HLA class I and class II types were obtained from metadata supplied by the sample provider rather than from assay-based typing.

Broad study findings and their caveats: How much clinical and demographic metadata was included differed by source and by participant, and the metadata was provided uncurated.

The sample holds a few counts of this clone. Which antigen it targets is not known. No base-level quality is on record; no much larger clone is a single base apart. The immunoSEQ Assay, a bias-controlled multiplex PCR, was used to amplify TCRbeta CDR3 regions from genomic DNA. Turning to the authors' computational methods: The number of nucleated cells in each sample was estimated from the amplification of reference gene primers within the assay. To quantify the absolute abundance of each unique TCRbeta CDR3 rearrangement, sequence reads were collapsed and filtered. For each sample, productive Simpson clonality was calculated as the square root of Simpson's diversity index over productive rearrangements. TCRdb obtained this table from immuneACCESS and retained in-frame rearrangements with V and J assigned. These tables miss some clones; where compared with another copy, unresolved V genes account for less than half of the shortfall, and the remainder is unexplained. V and J calls plus clone size are reproduced from that table; the DNA served to infer D and trimming. The sample table contains 150,000 or so clones; only one count was recorded for around 82% of them. The ten largest account for roughly 15% of the sample.

The collaborating institutions used their own protocols to collect whole blood in K2EDTA tubes. For TCRbeta analysis, collaborators shipped samples as frozen whole blood, isolated PBMCs, or DNA extracted from either of those sample types. Per the germline V gene (reference sequence), LGHDT is the CDR1 and YNNKEL is the CDR2. The cysteine opens and the phenylalanine closes a CDR3 of 13 amino acids. CDR3 DNA only is kept here, 39 bases in frame from base 1. Compared with germline, V lacks 4 bases and J lacks 5 bases; bases without a gene match: 2. The chain is encoded by TRBV3-1 (or the pseudogene TRBV3-2) joined to TRBJ1-5, with TRBD1 identical over 7 junction bases. This receptor was taken from a man younger than 35 with active or convalescent COVID-19. Sequenced sample: peripheral blood. The nucleotides read TGTGCCAGCAGCCGGACAGGTCATCAGCCCCAGCATTTT. This is translated as CASSRTGHQPQHF.